The 5 T cell receptor beta chains in this list originate from one sample, sequenced in a study of T cell responses to AZD1222 COVID-19 vaccine (dated by TCRdb to the early 2020s). The sample's time point label, decoded: baseline before first vaccination. The receptor library was made with the immunoSEQ multiplex PCR assay. TCRdb took this table from immuneACCESS and kept in-frame rearrangements with V and J called. Such tables lack part of the clones; where checked against another copy, unresolved V genes explain under half of the gap, and the rest is unexplained. The sample contains about 120,000 clones, 80% to 90% of them found a single time. The top ten clones comprise almost 9.5% of the sample. The material sequenced was peripheral blood, taken on day 0 of AZD1222 vaccination. The source is an adult in good health.

J is TRBJ1-3 and V is TRBV18; TRBD1 agrees at 8 bases. From germline, CDR1 is KGHSH and CDR2 LQKENI. This CDR3 contains 19 residues. The ends lost 2 bases at V and 0 bases at J; junction bases unmatched: 12. The CDR3 loop is CASSPFAGQAYTSGNTIYF. CDR3 nucleotides: TGTGCCAGCTCACCATTCGCGGGACAGGCATATACCTCTGGAAACACCATATATTTT.

A single count supports this clone. The V call is TRBV6-2 or TRBV6-3, the J call TRBJ1-2; the match to TRBD1 covers 7 bases. The CDR3 covers 16 residues. Germline lookup yields CDR1 MNHEY and CDR2 SVGEGT. With V trimmed by 0 bases and J by 4 bases, 8 bases remained unmatched. DNA for the CDR3: TGTGCCAGCAGTTACTCGACCCAGGGGGACACCTATGGCTACACCTTC. This codes for CASSYSTQGDTYGYTF.

The J gene is TRBJ2-3, the V gene TRBV7-9; the match to TRBD1 covers 7 bases. Germline V gene data show CDR1 as SEHNR and CDR2 as FQNEAQ (reference sequence). Unmatched junction bases numbered 6, after V lost 3 bases and J lost 0 bases. The CDR3 is 16 amino acids. The DNA for the CDR3 is TGTGCCAGCAGCTTTATCGGGACAGCTAGCACAGATACGCAGTATTTT. It codes for CASSFIGTASTDTQYF.

The rearrangement joins TRBV9 to TRBJ2-3, with D unresolved. V shed 0 bases and J shed 3 bases, with 11 bases lying between them. From germline, CDR1 is SGDLS and CDR2 YYNGEE. This CDR3 has 15 residues. The CDR3 sequence: CASSVASAGTDTQYF. The DNA for the CDR3 is TGTGCCAGCAGCGTAGCTTCGGCAGGTACAGATACGCAGTATTTT.

V gene TRBV6-1 combines with J gene TRBJ1-3, with a tentative D call TRBD1 (6 bases). Between the trimmed V and J ends, which lost 4 bases and 2 bases, there was a span of 15 bases. The CDR3 sequence is 16 residues long. The germline V gene has CDR1 MNHNS and CDR2 SASEGT. The CDR3 nucleotides read TGTGCCAGCAGTGCCCAGATACAGGGACCTGGAAACACCATATATTTT. Amino acids: CASSAQIQGPGNTIYF.